This TCR beta chain emerged from a study of blood T cell repertoires in COVID-19. Study in general: Acute-phase and convalescent COVID-19 samples originated in the United States, Italy and Spain. From T cells, B-cell-depleted T cells, or PBMCs came the material, which was cDNA or gDNA.

Under the authors' procedure: For nucleated cells, counts were estimated from reference gene primer amplification. Libraries were prepared by immunoSEQ multiplex PCR; TCRdb keeps only in-frame clonotypes and omits some of them. The D gene and trimming were derived from the DNA, and the V and J assignments and clone size from that table. The sample yields 150,000 or so clones, roughly 88% seen once. Germline values: CDR1 ENHRY, CDR2 SYGVKD. Trimming took 4 bases from V and 5 from J; bases not matched to a gene: 3. The CDR3 sequence is 14 residues long. The sequence was collected from a man aged 55-75 years who had recovered from COVID-19. Material for sequencing was peripheral blood. The chain joins TRBV10-3 to TRBJ2-1, with 9 bases lining up with TRBD1. The CDR3 bases are TGTGCCATCAGTGTACAGGGGGCCGACAATGAGCAGTTCTTC. Translating gives CAISVQGADNEQFF.